The 30 T cell receptor beta chains given below trace back to one sample, sequenced in a study of T cell repertoires in cytomegalovirus infection. Each CDR3 protein gets one entry after TCRdb re-called the reads with MiXCR. The profile shows around 260,000 distinct CDR3 sequences, 8% to 9.5% of them singletons. The specimen was PBMCs. The receptors were gathered from a human donor in good health (CMV status not recorded). Some clones in this sample may be carry-over from other donors' samples.

This clonotype was observed at least ten times. The chain recombines TRBV7-2 with TRBJ1-2; no clear D gene. From germline, CDR1 is SGHTA and CDR2 FQGNSA. The V end lost 7 bases, the J end lost 6 bases, and 12 bases lay between the germline ends. This CDR3 region has 12 residues. CDR3 bases: TGTGCCAGCAACCGAGGCAGAGATGGCTACACCTTC. It translates to CASNRGRDGYTF.

This clonotype was detected many times. The V gene is TRBV7-2, the J gene TRBJ1-1; 7 nucleotides line up with TRBD1. The CDR3 extends over 16 amino acids. V lost 0 bases, J lost 2 bases, and 6 bases stayed unmatched. CDR1 is SGHTA and CDR2 is FQGNSA in the germline V gene. CDR3 sequence (DNA): TGTGCCAGCAGCTTAGCCCCAGGACAGGCTAACACTGAAGCTTTCTTT. Residues: CASSLAPGQANTEAFF.

This clonotype was picked up many times. The CDR3 DNA is TGTGCCAGCAGTTACTCCGGCGGGTCCTACAATGAGCAGTTCTTC. This encodes CASSYSGGSYNEQFF. The chain carries TRBV6-6 and TRBJ2-1; tentatively, D is TRBD2 (5 bases). Germline values: CDR1 MNHNY, CDR2 SVGAGI (reference sequence). The CDR3 totals 15 residues. The V end was cut by 0 bases, the J end by 1 base, with 7 bases between.

This clonotype was recorded many times. The genes are TRBV6-1 and TRBJ1-5; D gene unclear. The CDR3 contains 15 residues. Germline assignment: CDR1 MNHNS and CDR2 SASEGT. The V end lost 5 bases, the J end lost 7 bases, and 18 bases lay between the germline ends. The CDR3 sequence: CASSYSAELGQPQHF. CDR3 bases: TGTGCCAGCAGTTATAGTGCAGAACTCGGGCAGCCCCAGCATTTT.

This clonotype is categorized as medium-sized (0.01 to 0.1%). V usage is TRBV12-3 or TRBV12-4 and J usage is TRBJ1-6; D is ambiguous. The CDR3 is 14 residues long. Trimming shortened V by 5 bases and J by 5 bases, and 10 bases separated the two germline ends. CDR3: CASSPDGDNSPLHF. DNA for the CDR3: TGTGCCAGCAGTCCGGACGGGGATAATTCACCCCTCCACTTT.

At least ten counts were recorded for this clonotype. This chain links TRBV12-3 or TRBV12-4 with TRBJ1-1; D possibly corresponds to TRBD1 (6 bases). Trimming stripped 7 bases from V and 3 bases from J, with 18 bases between. The CDR3 consists of 15 residues. CDR3 DNA sequence: TGTGCCAGCACTACATTACAGGGATCGCACACTGAAGCTTTCTTT. Its translation: CASTTLQGSHTEAFF.

The chain employs TRBV7-8 and TRBJ2-7; D is possibly TRBD1 or TRBD2 (5 bases each). Trimming took 1 base from V and 2 from J, leaving 12 bases between them. Germline V CDR1 and CDR2: SGHVS, FQNEAQ. The CDR3 spans 15 residues. The CDR3, as DNA: TGTGCCAGCAGCTTAGGAGGGGTTTCCACCTACGAGCAGTACTTC. Amino acids: CASSLGGVSTYEQYF.

The sample holds a few counts of this clonotype. V usage is TRBV7-2 and J usage is TRBJ1-2, with TRBD1 identical over 8 bases. Germline V gene data show CDR1 as SGHTA and CDR2 as FQGNSA. CDR3 length equals 14 residues. J was trimmed by 7 bases and V by 5 bases; bases with no gene match: 9. CDR3 coding DNA: TGTGCCAGCAGCGCCGGACAGGGTCCGGTTGGCTACACCTTC. Protein sequence: CASSAGQGPVGYTF.

This clonotype was seen a few times. The DNA for the CDR3 is TGTGCCAGCAGTAGTGGGGCGAGGAGCTACACCTTC. This codes for CASSSGARSYTF. The chain couples TRBV28 to TRBJ1-2, with D possibly TRBD1 on 5 matching bases. Trimming left V 5 bases short and J 9 bases short, with 13 bases between. The CDR3 has 12 residues. Per the germline V gene, CDR1 is MDHEN and CDR2 is SYDVKM.

This clonotype counts as medium-sized. This sequence joins TRBV11-2 and TRBJ2-3, with 8 positions matching TRBD2. Losses at the gene ends were 3 bases for V and 1 base for J; bases not matched to a gene: 9. The CDR3 spans 17 residues. Germline CDR1 reads SGHAT; CDR2 reads FQNNGV. The CDR3 DNA reads TGTGCCAGCAGCTTTAGTAGAAGGCGGGAGGGCACAGATACGCAGTATTTT. Protein: CASSFSRRREGTDTQYF.

This clonotype was found many times. V gene TRBV7-2 combines with J gene TRBJ2-5; D is unresolved. This CDR3 has 13 amino acids. V was trimmed by 5 bases and J by 5 bases, leaving 12 bases between them. Germline CDR1 reads SGHTA; CDR2 reads FQGNSA. DNA for the CDR3: TGTGCCAGCAGCGCGAGTTTTTCGGAGACCCAGTACTTC. Protein sequence: CASSASFSETQYF.

This clonotype was observed a handful of times. The CDR3 spells CASSEEGTPNQPQHF. The CDR3, as DNA: TGTGCCAGCAGTGAAGAGGGGACACCCAATCAGCCCCAGCATTTT. This rearrangement joins TRBV2 to TRBJ1-5; D is possibly TRBD1 (6 bases). Germline V gives CDR1 SNHLY, CDR2 FYNNEI. Trimming took 1 base from V and 3 from J, leaving 10 bases between them. This CDR3 region has 15 residues. The full variable domain, in which reference TRBV2 and TRBJ1-5 provide the parts outside the CDR3, is EPEVTQTPSHQVTQMGQEVILRCVPISNHLYFYWYRQILGQKVEFLVSFYNNEISEKSEIFDDQFSVERPDGSNFTLKIRSTKLEDSAMYFCASSEEGTPNQPQHFGDGTRLSIL.

The chain carries TRBV7-8 and TRBJ2-1, with 7 bases aligning to TRBD1. In germline, CDR1 is SGHVS, CDR2 FQNEAQ. This CDR3 contains 16 residues. After removal of 0 bases from V and 3 bases from J, the junction contained 5 bases not matched to a gene. CDR3 coding DNA: TGTGCCAGCAGCTTAGCGTGGGACAGATTCTACAATGAGCAGTTCTTC. This codes for CASSLAWDRFYNEQFF.

This clonotype was seen at least ten times. The chain has TRBV28 and TRBJ2-3, with unresolved D. The CDR3 covers 13 residues. The V gene lost 8 bases and the J gene lost 9 bases, with 18 bases spanning the gap. Germline V CDR1 and CDR2: MDHEN, SYDVKM. The CDR3 spells CASLFLPSSTQYF. The CDR3 DNA reads as TGTGCCAGCCTTTTTCTCCCCTCCAGCACGCAGTATTTT.

At least ten counts were recorded for this clonotype. No DNA is shown, since the ends of the CDR3 on it are uncertain; the CDR3 is the one TCRdb lists. CDR3 protein: CASSTSERGRTNEKLFF. The rearrangement joins TRBV28 to TRBJ1-4; TRBD1 is the table's D call and was not checked against the DNA. The CDR3 adds up to 17 amino acids, both ends counted. Germline CDR1 and CDR2: MDHEN and SYDVKM.

This rearrangement joins TRBV27 to TRBJ2-3; D not resolved. CDR3 length equals 17 residues. Germline V gives CDR1 MNHEY, CDR2 SMNVEV (reference sequence). Trimming took 5 bases from V and 2 from J, leaving 20 bases between them. The CDR3 region has the DNA TGTGCCAGCAGTGCTCGGGCGATTCTTAGGATCACAGATACGCAGTATTTT. Translated, it gives CASSARAILRITDTQYF.

This clonotype was seen ten or more times. V gene TRBV7-2 combines with J gene TRBJ2-5, with D perhaps TRBD2 (6 bases). The CDR3 covers 15 residues. Trimming cost V 0 bases and J 3 bases, with 11 bases left between them. CDR1 is SGHTA and CDR2 is FQGNSA in the germline V gene. DNA for the CDR3: TGTGCCAGCAGCTTAGCCGGGACTCAAAAAGAGACCCAGTACTTC. This gives the protein CASSLAGTQKETQYF.

This clonotype has just a few counts. V and J are TRBV4-2 and TRBJ2-6; 10 nucleotides match TRBD2. Germline trimming cut 1 base from V and 1 base from J; bases unmatched to any gene: 4. The CDR3 is 18 amino acids. The germline V gene has CDR1 LGHNA and CDR2 YNFKEQ. The CDR3 here is CASSQGAAGGSGANVLTF. In DNA form, the CDR3 reads TGTGCCAGCAGCCAAGGGGCAGCGGGAGGGTCTGGGGCCAACGTCCTGACTTTC.

This clonotype was seen many times. The rearrangement uses TRBV7-2 and TRBJ2-5; D possibly matches TRBD1 or TRBD2 (5 bases each). The germline V gene has CDR1 SGHTA and CDR2 FQGNSA. The ends were cut back, 5 bases at V and 2 bases at J, with 18 bases in the middle. This CDR3 has 16 residues. The CDR3 DNA follows: TGTGCCAGCAGCCCCTGGGGGACGGGAATACAAGAGACCCAGTACTTC. It translates to CASSPWGTGIQETQYF.

This clonotype was observed many times. This rearrangement joins TRBV6-1 to TRBJ1-1, with D perhaps matching TRBD1 (6 bases). Germline CDR1 is MNHNS and CDR2 is SASEGT. Deletions cut 5 bases from V and 0 bases from J, with 16 bases between. The length of the CDR3 is 16 residues. CDR3 sequence (DNA): TGTGCCAGCAGTTACTTCGGACAGTTTGTGAACACTGAAGCTTTCTTT. This translates into CASSYFGQFVNTEAFF.

The rearrangement joins TRBV24-1 to TRBJ2-1; 7 nucleotides line up with TRBD2. The CDR3 is made up of 16 amino acids. Per germline, CDR1 KGHDR and CDR2 SFDVKD. V shed 3 bases and J 7 bases; nucleotides not matched to a gene: 11. DNA for the CDR3: TGTGCCACCAGTGATACGCGCGGGGGTTGGCAGAATGAGCAGTTCTTC. This codes for CATSDTRGGWQNEQFF.

This clonotype showed up many times. CDR3 DNA: TGTGCCAGCTCATTGACCCCGGGACAGGGGGAGACCCAGTACTTC. It is translated as CASSLTPGQGETQYF. The J gene is TRBJ2-5, the V gene TRBV18, with 10 bases that match TRBD1. With 5 bases clipped from V and 5 bases from J, the junction kept 8 bases outside the gene matches. CDR1 and CDR2 from the germline V gene are KGHSH and LQKENI. The CDR3 has 15 residues.

The chain uses TRBV20-1 and TRBJ1-1; D is unclear. Trimming took off 5 bases at V and 1 base at J, with 14 bases between the two ends. Germline CDR1 and CDR2: DFQATT and SNEGSKA (reference sequence). The CDR3 spans 14 residues. The CDR3 reads CSAPNPTANTEAFF. The CDR3 DNA reads as TGCAGTGCTCCGAATCCTACAGCGAACACTGAAGCTTTCTTT.

This clonotype was found many times. The V call is TRBV11-2, the J call TRBJ2-7; TRBD2 matches 8 bases. This CDR3 comprises 15 residues. The germline V gene encodes CDR1 SGHAT and CDR2 FQNNGV. V shed 5 bases, J shed 2 bases, and the junction held 8 bases outside the gene matches. The CDR3 DNA is TGTGCCAGCAGCCTCACTAGCGGATTCACCTACGAGCAGTACTTC. This translates into CASSLTSGFTYEQYF.

This clonotype was counted ten times or more. The chain joins TRBV11-3 to TRBJ2-1, with 9 bases lining up with TRBD2. Germline CDR1 is SGHNT and CDR2 is YENEEA. The junction had 15 bases not matched to a gene; V was cut back by 5 bases and J by 4 bases. This CDR3 contains 18 residues. DNA of the CDR3: TGTGCCAGCAGCCCACCACCCCTAGCGGGAAAAGAATACAATGAGCAGTTCTTC. Its protein product is CASSPPPLAGKEYNEQFF. Supplemented by reference TRBV11-3 and TRBJ2-1, the full variable domain reads EAGVVQSPRYKIIEKKQPVAFWCNPISGHNTLYWYLQNLGQGPELLIRYENEEAVDDSQLPKDRFSAERLKGVDSTLKIQPAELGDSAVYLCASSPPPLAGKEYNEQFFGPGTRLTVL.

This clonotype showed up many times. The rearrangement uses TRBV28 and TRBJ2-4; TRBD1 matches 9 bases. The V segment lost 3 bases and the J segment 7 bases; nucleotides outside the gene matches: 7. The CDR3 is 15 residues long. CDR1 MDHEN and CDR2 SYDVKM come from the germline V gene. The CDR3 nucleotides read TGTGCCAGCAGTTTCCCTGGAGGACAGGGGAACATTCAGTACTTC. It is translated as CASSFPGGQGNIQYF.

Notes on this clonotype: A junction end diverges from the germline sequence, so it may reflect a read error. The rearrangement links TRBV7-9 to TRBJ1-6; 7 bases are shared with TRBD1. This CDR3 is built from 14 residues. The germline CDR1 and CDR2 sequences are SEHNR and FQNEAQ (reference sequence). DNA of the CDR3: TGTGCCAGCAGGTTAGACAGGGATAATTCACCCCTCCACTTT. Protein product: CASRLDRDNSPLHF.

This sequence joins TRBV7-2 and TRBJ2-5; no clear D. Trimming removed 5 bases from V and 5 bases from J, with 21 bases in between. The germline CDR1 and CDR2 sequences are SGHTA and FQGNSA. This CDR3 is built from 16 residues. Written as DNA, the CDR3 is TGTGCCAGCAGCCTCAACGCCCCGGGCGTCGGGGAGACCCAGTACTTC. It encodes CASSLNAPGVGETQYF.

At least ten counts were recorded for this clonotype. The chain recombines TRBV4-2 with TRBJ1-1; 8 bases align to TRBD1. Germline-derived CDR1 and CDR2 are LGHNA and YNFKEQ. With V trimmed by 1 base and J by 4 bases, 2 bases remained unmatched. The CDR3 is 14 amino acids. The DNA of the CDR3 is TGTGCCAGCAGCCAAGTACAGGGGGGCACTGAAGCTTTCTTT. Translating it yields CASSQVQGGTEAFF.

This clonotype was seen repeatedly, ten times or more. The V and J genes are TRBV19 and TRBJ1-1; D possibly corresponds to TRBD1 (6 bases). The CDR3 has 13 residues. Germline V gene sequence: CDR1 LNHDA, CDR2 SQIVND (reference sequence). Trimming took off 7 bases at V and 12 bases at J, with 21 bases between the two ends. CDR3 in DNA: TGTGCCAGTACCCCTGGACAGACGTCTACGACTTTCTTT. Amino acids: CASTPGQTSTTFF.